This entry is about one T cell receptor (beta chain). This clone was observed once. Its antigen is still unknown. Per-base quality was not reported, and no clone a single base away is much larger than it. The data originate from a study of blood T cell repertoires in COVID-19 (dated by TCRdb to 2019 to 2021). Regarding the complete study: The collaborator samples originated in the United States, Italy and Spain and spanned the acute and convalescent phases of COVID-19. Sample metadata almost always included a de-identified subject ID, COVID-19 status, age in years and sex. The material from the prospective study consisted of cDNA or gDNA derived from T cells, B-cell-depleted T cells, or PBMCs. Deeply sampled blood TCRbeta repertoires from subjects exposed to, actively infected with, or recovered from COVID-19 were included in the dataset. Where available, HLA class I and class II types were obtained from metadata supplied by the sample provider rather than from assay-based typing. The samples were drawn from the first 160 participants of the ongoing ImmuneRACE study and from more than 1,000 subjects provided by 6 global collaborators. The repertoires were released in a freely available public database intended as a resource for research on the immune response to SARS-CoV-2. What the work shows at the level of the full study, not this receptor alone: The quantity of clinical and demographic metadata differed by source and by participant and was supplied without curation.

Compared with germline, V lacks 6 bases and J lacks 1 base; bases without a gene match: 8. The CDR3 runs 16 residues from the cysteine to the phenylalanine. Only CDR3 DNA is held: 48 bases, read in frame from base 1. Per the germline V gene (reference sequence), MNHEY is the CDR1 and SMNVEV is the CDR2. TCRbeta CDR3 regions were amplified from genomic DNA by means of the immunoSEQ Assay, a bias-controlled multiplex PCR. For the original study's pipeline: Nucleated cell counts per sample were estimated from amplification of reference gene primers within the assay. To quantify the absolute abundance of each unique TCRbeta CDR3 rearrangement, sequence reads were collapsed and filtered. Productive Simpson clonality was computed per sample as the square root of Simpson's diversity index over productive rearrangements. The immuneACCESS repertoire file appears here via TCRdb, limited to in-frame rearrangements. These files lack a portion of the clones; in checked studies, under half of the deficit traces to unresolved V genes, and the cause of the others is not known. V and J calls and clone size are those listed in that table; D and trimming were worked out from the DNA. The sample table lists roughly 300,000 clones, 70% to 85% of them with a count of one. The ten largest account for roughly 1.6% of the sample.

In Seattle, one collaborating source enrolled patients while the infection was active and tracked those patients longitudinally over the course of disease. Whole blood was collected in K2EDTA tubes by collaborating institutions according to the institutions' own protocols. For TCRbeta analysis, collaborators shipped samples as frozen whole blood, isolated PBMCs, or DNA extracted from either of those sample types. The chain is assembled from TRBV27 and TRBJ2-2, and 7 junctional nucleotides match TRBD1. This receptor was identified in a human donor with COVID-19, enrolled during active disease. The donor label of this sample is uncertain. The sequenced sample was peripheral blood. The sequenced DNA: TGTGCCAGCAGACGAGCCCGGACAGGGAACACCGGGGAGCTGTTTTTT. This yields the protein CASRRARTGNTGELFF.